This TCR beta chain comes out of a study of T cells after yellow fever vaccination. TCRdb analysed the 5' RACE reads with MiXCR anew, one entry per CDR3 protein. The table includes under 300,000 distinct CDR3 sequences, less than 9% detected once. General study points: Clones that expanded after primary vaccination mostly reappeared after the booster (roughly 96% CD4, roughly 90% CD8).

Worth noting for this clonotype: Its cognate antigen is unknown.

With 1 base removed from V and 4 bases from J, the gap between germline ends came to 17 bases. The germline CDR1 and CDR2 sequences are DFQATT and SNEGSKA (reference sequence). The CDR3 has 16 amino acids. This clonotype was obtained from a man aged 25-40 years who received the YFV17D yellow fever vaccine. The gene calls are TRBV20-1 and TRBJ2-1, with D possibly TRBD2 on 5 matching bases. Here the sequenced sample was CD4+ T cells sorted from PBMCs, taken 15 days after the yellow fever booster vaccination. In DNA, the CDR3 is TGCAGTGCTAGAGCCCAAGGAGGACTTTTTTACAATGAGCAGTTCTTC. This sequence encodes CSARAQGGLFYNEQFF.